The entry that follows covers one T cell receptor beta chain sequence. Its antigen is unknown. The data belong to a study of type 1 regulatory T cells. At the level of the study: T-allo10 is an in vitro-generated, Tr1-enriched CD4 T cell product specific for alloantigen.

Via MiXCR, TCRdb re-called the reads, giving one row per CDR3 protein. Here the sample spans over 55,000 distinct CDR3 sequences, 63% being singletons. Sequenced input: cultured T cells, either the whole culture or a sorted T cell fraction (not recorded which). Subset given: Tr1-enriched cell product generated in vitro against host alloantigens. This TCR derives from a human donor in good health.

The CDR3, as DNA: TGCAGCGTTGCAGGACCCACGACCGATCAGCCCCAGCATTTT. It specifies CSVAGPTTDQPQHF. V and J are TRBV29-1 and TRBJ1-5; D remains ambiguous. Trimming removed 4 bases from V and 5 bases from J, with 15 bases in between. Germline-derived CDR1 and CDR2 are SQVTM and ANQGSEA. CDR3 length equals 14 residues.